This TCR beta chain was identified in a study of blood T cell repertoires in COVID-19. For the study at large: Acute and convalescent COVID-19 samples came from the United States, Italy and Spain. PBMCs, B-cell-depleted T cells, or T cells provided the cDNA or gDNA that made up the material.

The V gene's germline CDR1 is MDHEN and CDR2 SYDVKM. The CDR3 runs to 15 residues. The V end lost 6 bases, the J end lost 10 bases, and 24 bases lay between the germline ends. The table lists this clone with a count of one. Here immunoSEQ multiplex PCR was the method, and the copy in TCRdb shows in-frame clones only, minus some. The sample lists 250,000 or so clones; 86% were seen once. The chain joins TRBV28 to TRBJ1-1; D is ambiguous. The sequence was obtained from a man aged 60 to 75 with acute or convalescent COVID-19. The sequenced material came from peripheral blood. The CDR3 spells CASSLTIRRLLGAFF. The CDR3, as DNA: TGTGCCAGCAGCCTGACCATTAGGAGACTATTAGGAGCTTTCTTT.